This passage covers 4 T cell receptor beta chains from one sample sequenced in a study of blood T cell repertoires in COVID-19 (dated by TCRdb to about 2020). The receptor library was made with the immunoSEQ multiplex PCR assay. Sourced from immuneACCESS, this table was stored by TCRdb with only in-frame sequences that have V and J called. A share of the clones is absent; for the studies checked, an unresolved V gene accounts for under half, and the remainder has no known explanation. Here the sample has under 50,000 clones; 88% occur a single time. The top ten hold about 10% of the sample. The material sequenced was peripheral blood. The receptors shown here come from a man in his fifties with active COVID-19.

V is TRBV19 and J is TRBJ2-2; D remains ambiguous. V was cut by 7 bases and J by 7 bases, with 13 bases left in between. Germline V gives CDR1 LNHDA, CDR2 SQIVND (reference sequence). The CDR3 is 13 amino acids. The CDR3 is CASTRSGGGELFF. CDR3 DNA: TGTGCCAGTACCCGTTCCGGCGGCGGGGAGCTGTTTTTT.

The rearrangement joins TRBV7-9 to TRBJ1-2, with unresolved D. Trimming stripped 3 bases from V and 4 bases from J, with 6 bases between. The germline gives CDR1 SEHNR, CDR2 FQNEAQ (reference sequence). The CDR3 is 12 residues long. The DNA for the CDR3 is TGTGCCAGCAGCTTCGACTCCTATGGCTACACCTTC. Residues: CASSFDSYGYTF.

This clone was found a few times. The V gene is TRBV19, the J gene TRBJ1-3; TRBD1 agrees at 9 bases. J lost 0 bases, V lost 7 bases, and 13 bases had no gene match. Germline V gives CDR1 LNHDA, CDR2 SQIVND (reference sequence). The CDR3 has 18 residues. CDR3 residues: CASTSTGGRSGSGNTIYF. The CDR3 nucleotides read TGTGCCAGTACCTCGACAGGGGGAAGAAGTGGCTCTGGAAACACCATATATTTT.

The CDR3 nucleotides are TGTGCCAGCATCCCCGGGACTAGCGGGAGCAATGAGCAGTTCTTC. As protein: CASIPGTSGSNEQFF. The genes are TRBV6-1 and TRBJ2-1; 14 bases are a match to TRBD2. The CDR3 consists of 15 residues. J gave up 6 bases and V 7 bases, and 5 bases lay outside the gene matches. Per the germline V gene, CDR1 is MNHNS and CDR2 is SASEGT.